A single sample is the source of the 6 T cell receptor beta chains below, sequenced in a study of cytomegalovirus exposure and HLA in healthy donors. Use of 60 Vbeta and 13 Jbeta primers characterized the PCR. Clones were sequenced by immunoSEQ multiplex PCR, and TCRdb holds only the in-frame ones, with some missing. The sample includes roughly 140,000 clones, approximately 72% of them seen just once. Specimen: PBMCs. These receptors were collected from a man aged 18 to 30 in good health and CMV-seronegative.

J is TRBJ2-7 and V is TRBV21-1; the D segment call TRBD2 is taken from the table without a DNA check. TRBV21-1 is listed as a pseudogene. CDR3 size: 19 residues. CDR3 coding DNA: TGTGCCAGCAGCAAAAAGGGCCGGACTAGCGGGAGCCCCTCCTACGAGCAGTACTTC. Its protein product is CASSKKGRTSGSPSYEQYF.

The chain carries TRBV6-4 and TRBJ2-5, with D possibly matching TRBD2 (5 bases). Per germline, CDR1 MRHNA and CDR2 SNTAGT. Trimming pared 7 bases from V and 0 bases from J, leaving 12 bases between. CDR3 length equals 14 residues. CDR3 loop: CASTKTEDQETQYF. CDR3 nucleotide sequence: TGTGCCAGCACCAAGACGGAGGACCAAGAGACCCAGTACTTC.

This clone has only one observation. Relative to the germline gene, one junction end is altered; a read error may explain this. V usage is TRBV7-9 and J usage is TRBJ2-7; D unresolved. The CDR3 has 13 amino acids. The germline V gene encodes CDR1 SEHNR and CDR2 FQNEAQ (reference sequence). CDR3 region: CSSSLSQAYEQYF. As DNA, the CDR3 is TGTTCCAGCAGCTTATCTCAGGCCTACGAGCAGTACTTC.

This chain links TRBV30 with TRBJ1-2, with a tentative D call TRBD1 (5 bases). V shed 5 bases and J shed 8 bases, with 18 bases lying between them. In germline, CDR1 is GTSNPN, CDR2 SVGIG (reference sequence). This CDR3 is 13 amino acids long. CDR3 sequence reads: CAWSRPDGGGYTF. CDR3 DNA: TGTGCCTGGTCACGGCCCGACGGGGGAGGCTACACCTTC.

The chain uses TRBV6-4 and TRBJ2-7; 7 positions agree with TRBD1. Germline CDR1 MRHNA, CDR2 SNTAGT. J gave up 2 bases and V 3 bases, and 10 bases lay outside the gene matches. CDR3 length: 16 residues. CDR3 in DNA: TGTGCCAGCAGTGAGGAAGGGAACAGGGGCACCTACGAGCAGTACTTC. Amino acids: CASSEEGNRGTYEQYF.

This chain links TRBV7-2 with TRBJ1-2, with TRBD1 matching over 10 bases. The germline gives CDR1 SGHTA, CDR2 FQGNSA. CDR3 length equals 14 residues. Germline trimming cut 3 bases from V and 6 bases from J; bases unmatched to any gene: 4. Here the CDR3 DNA reads TGTGCCAGCAGCTTTGACAGGGGGCTAGATGGCTACACCTTC. Translating it yields CASSFDRGLDGYTF.